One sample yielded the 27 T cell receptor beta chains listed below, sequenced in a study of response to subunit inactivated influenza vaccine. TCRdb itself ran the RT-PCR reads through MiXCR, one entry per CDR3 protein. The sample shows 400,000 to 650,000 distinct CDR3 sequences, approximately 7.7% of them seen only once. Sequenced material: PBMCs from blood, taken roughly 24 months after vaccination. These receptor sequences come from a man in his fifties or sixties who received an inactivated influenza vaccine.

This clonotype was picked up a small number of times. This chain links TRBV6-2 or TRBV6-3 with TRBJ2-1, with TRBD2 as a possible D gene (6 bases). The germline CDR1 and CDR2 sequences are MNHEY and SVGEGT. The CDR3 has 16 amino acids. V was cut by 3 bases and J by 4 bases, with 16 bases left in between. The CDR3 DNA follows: TGTGCCAGCAGTTATCCCCAGCGGGTCGTATACAATGAGCAGTTCTTC. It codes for CASSYPQRVVYNEQFF.

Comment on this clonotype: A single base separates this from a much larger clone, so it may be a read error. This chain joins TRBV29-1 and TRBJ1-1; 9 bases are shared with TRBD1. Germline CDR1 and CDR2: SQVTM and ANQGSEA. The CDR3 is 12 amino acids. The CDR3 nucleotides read TGCAGCGTCGGGACAGGGTACACTGAAGATTTCTTT. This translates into CSVGTGYTEDFF.

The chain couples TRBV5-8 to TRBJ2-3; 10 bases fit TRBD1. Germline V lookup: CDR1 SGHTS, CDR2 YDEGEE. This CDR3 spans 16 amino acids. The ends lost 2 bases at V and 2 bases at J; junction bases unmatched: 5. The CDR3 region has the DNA TGTGCCAGCAGCTTCGCCGGGACAGGGGACACAGATACGCAGTATTTT. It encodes CASSFAGTGDTDTQYF.

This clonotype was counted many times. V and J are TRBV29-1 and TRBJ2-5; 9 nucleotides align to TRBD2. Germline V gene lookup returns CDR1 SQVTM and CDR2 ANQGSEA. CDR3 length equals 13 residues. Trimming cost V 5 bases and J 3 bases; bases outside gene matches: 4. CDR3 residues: CSVLASGKETQYF. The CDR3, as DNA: TGCAGCGTTCTTGCTAGCGGGAAAGAGACCCAGTACTTC.

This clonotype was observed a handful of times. For the CDR3, the DNA is TGCAGCGTTGAGGTTGCAGAGACCTACGAGCAGTACTTC. Its protein is CSVEVAETYEQYF. The chain has TRBV29-1 and TRBJ2-7, with unresolved D. The CDR3 is made up of 13 amino acids. Germline CDR1 SQVTM, CDR2 ANQGSEA. The ends were cut back, 3 bases at V and 2 bases at J, with 11 bases in the middle.

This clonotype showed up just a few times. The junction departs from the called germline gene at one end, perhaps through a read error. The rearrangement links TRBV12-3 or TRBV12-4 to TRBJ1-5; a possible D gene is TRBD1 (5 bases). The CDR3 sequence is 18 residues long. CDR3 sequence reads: CTSSLALGGRGSNQPQHF. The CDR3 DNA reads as TGTACCAGCAGTTTAGCTTTGGGGGGTCGGGGTAGCAATCAGCCCCAGCATTTT.

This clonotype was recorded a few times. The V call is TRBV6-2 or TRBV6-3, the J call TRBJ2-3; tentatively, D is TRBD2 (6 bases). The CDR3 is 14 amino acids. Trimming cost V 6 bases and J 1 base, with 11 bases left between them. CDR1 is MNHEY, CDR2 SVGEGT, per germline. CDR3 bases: TGTGCCAGCAGACGTCGCGGGGGCACAGATACGCAGTATTTT. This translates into CASRRRGGTDTQYF.

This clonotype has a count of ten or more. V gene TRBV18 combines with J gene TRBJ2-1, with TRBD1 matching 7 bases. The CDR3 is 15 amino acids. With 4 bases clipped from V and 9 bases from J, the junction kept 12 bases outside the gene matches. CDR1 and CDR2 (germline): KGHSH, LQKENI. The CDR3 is CASSRLTGTDAEQFF. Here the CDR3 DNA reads TGTGCCAGCTCACGTCTAACTGGGACAGACGCTGAGCAGTTCTTC. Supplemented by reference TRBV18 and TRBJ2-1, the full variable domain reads NAGVMQNPRHLVRRRGQEARLRCSPMKGHSHVYWYRQLPEEGLKFMVYLQKENIIDESGMPKERFSAEFPKEGPSILRIQQVVRGDSAAYFCASSRLTGTDAEQFFGPGTRLTVL.

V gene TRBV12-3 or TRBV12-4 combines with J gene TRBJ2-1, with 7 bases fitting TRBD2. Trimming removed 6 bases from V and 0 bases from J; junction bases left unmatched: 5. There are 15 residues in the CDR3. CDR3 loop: CASRYSSGSYNEQFF. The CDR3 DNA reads TGTGCCAGCAGGTACTCTAGCGGCTCCTACAATGAGCAGTTCTTC.

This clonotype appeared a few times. CDR3 sequence reads: CASSRTGGKQPQHF. The CDR3 nucleotides read TGTGCCAGCAGCAGGACAGGGGGAAAACAGCCCCAGCATTTT. J is TRBJ1-5 and V is TRBV7-2, with TRBD1 matching over 10 bases. The CDR3 has 14 amino acids. V lost 5 bases, J lost 7 bases, and 5 bases stayed unmatched. Per the germline V gene, CDR1 is SGHTA and CDR2 is FQGNSA. Drawing the rest from reference TRBV7-2 and TRBJ1-5, the complete variable domain is GAGVSQSPSNKVTEKGKDVELRCDPISGHTALYWYRQSLGQGLEFLIYFQGNSAPDKSGLPSDRFSAERTGGSVSTLTIQRTQQEDSAVYLCASSRTGGKQPQHFGDGTRLSIL.

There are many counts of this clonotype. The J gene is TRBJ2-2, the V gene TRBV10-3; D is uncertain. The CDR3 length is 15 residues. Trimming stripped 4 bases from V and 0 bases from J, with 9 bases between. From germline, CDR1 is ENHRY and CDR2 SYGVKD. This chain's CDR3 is CAISVQITNTGELFF. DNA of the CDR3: TGTGCCATCAGTGTCCAAATTACGAACACCGGGGAGCTGTTTTTT.

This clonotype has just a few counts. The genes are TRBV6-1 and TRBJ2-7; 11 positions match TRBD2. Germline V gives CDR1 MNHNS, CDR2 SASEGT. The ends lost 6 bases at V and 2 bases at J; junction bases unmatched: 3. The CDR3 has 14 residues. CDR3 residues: CASRGTSGAYEQYF. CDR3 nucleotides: TGTGCCAGCAGGGGGACTAGCGGTGCCTACGAGCAGTACTTC.

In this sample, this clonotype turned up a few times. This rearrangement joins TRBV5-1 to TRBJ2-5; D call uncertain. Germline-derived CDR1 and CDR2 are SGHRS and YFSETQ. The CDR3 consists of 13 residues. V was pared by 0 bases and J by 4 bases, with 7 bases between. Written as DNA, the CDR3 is TGCGCCAGCAGCTTGGCAATCGGAGAGACCCAGTACTTC. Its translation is CASSLAIGETQYF.

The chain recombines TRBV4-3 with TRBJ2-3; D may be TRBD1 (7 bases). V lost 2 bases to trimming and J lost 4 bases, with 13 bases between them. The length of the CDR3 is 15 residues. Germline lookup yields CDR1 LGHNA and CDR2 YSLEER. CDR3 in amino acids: CASSQRQGGPDTQYF. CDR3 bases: TGCGCCAGCAGCCAAAGACAGGGAGGTCCAGATACGCAGTATTTT.

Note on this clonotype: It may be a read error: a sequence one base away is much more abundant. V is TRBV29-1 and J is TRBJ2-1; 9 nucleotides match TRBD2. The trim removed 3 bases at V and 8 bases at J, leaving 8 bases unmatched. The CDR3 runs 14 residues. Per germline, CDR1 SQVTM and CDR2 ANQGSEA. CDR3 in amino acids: CSVELAGEEDEQFF. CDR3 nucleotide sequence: TGCAGCGTTGAGTTAGCGGGAGAGGAGGATGAGCAGTTCTTC.

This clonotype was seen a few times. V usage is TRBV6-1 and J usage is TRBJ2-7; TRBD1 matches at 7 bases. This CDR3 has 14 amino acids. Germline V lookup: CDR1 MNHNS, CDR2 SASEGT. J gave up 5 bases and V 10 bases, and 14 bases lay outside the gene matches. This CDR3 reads CATRRRGFEHEQYF. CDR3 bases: TGTGCCACCAGACGCAGGGGGTTTGAGCACGAGCAGTACTTC.

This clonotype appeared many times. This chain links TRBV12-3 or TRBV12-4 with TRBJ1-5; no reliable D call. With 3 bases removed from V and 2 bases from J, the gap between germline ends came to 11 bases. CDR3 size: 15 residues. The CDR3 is CASSLGGSGNQPQHF. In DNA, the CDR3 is TGTGCCAGCAGTTTGGGAGGGAGTGGCAATCAGCCCCAGCATTTT.

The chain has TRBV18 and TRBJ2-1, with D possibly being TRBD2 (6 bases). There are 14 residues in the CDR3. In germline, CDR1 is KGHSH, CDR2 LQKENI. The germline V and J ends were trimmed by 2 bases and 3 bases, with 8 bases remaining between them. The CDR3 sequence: CASSPERVYNEQFF. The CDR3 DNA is TGTGCCAGCTCACCAGAGCGGGTCTACAATGAGCAGTTCTTC.

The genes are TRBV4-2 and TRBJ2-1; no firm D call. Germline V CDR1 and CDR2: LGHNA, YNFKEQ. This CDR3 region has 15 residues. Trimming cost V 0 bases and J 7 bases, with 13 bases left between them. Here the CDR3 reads CASSQDESSSNEQFF. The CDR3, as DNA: TGTGCCAGCAGCCAAGACGAGAGTAGCAGTAATGAGCAGTTCTTC.

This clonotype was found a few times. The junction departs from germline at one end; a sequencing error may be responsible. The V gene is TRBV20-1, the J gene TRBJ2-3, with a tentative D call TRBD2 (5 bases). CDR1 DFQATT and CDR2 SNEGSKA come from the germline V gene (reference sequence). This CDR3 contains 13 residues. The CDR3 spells CSATPSISDTQYF. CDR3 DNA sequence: TGCAGCGCTACCCCTAGCATCTCAGATACGCAGTATTTT.

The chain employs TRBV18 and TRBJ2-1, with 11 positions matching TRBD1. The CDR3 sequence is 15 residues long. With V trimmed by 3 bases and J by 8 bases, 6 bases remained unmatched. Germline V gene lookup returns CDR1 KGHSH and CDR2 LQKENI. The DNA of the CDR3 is TGTGCCAGCTCACCTGGACAGGGGGCGCATCATGAGCAGTTCTTC. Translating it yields CASSPGQGAHHEQFF.

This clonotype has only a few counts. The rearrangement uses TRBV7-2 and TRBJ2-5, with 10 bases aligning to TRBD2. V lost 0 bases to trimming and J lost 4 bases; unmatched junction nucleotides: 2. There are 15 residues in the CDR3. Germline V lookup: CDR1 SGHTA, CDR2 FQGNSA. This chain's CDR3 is CASSLAGLARETQYF. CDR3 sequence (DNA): TGTGCCAGCAGCTTAGCGGGACTAGCGAGAGAGACCCAGTACTTC.

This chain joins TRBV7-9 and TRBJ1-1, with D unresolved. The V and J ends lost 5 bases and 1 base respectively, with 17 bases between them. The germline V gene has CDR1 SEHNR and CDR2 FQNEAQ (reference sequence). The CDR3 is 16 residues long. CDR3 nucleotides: TGTGCCAGCAGCCCAGCACCACACAGAGCGAACACTGAAGCTTTCTTT. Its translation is CASSPAPHRANTEAFF.

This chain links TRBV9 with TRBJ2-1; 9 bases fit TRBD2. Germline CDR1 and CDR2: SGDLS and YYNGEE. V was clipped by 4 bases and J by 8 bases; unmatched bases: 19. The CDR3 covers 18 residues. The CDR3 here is CASSHSLGGSGSSDEQFF. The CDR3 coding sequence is TGTGCCAGCAGCCATTCCCTTGGGGGTAGCGGGAGTTCCGATGAGCAGTTCTTC.

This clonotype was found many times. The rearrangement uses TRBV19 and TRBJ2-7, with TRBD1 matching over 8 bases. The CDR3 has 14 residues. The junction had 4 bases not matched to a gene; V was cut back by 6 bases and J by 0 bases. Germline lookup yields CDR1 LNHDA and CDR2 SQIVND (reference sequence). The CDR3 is CASRPDRGSYEQYF. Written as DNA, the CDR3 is TGTGCCAGTAGACCCGACAGGGGCTCCTACGAGCAGTACTTC.

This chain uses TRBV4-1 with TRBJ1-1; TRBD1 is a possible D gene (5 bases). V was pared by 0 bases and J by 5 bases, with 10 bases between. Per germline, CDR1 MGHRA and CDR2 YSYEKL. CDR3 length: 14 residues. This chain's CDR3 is CASSQDGGWTEAFF. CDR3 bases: TGCGCCAGCAGCCAAGATGGGGGGTGGACTGAAGCTTTCTTT.

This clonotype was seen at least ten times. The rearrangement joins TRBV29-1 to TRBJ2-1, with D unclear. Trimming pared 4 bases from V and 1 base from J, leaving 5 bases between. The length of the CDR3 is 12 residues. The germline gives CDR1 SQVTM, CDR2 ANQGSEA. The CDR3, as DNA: TGCAGCGTTGCTTTATCCTACAATGAGCAGTTCTTC. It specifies CSVALSYNEQFF.